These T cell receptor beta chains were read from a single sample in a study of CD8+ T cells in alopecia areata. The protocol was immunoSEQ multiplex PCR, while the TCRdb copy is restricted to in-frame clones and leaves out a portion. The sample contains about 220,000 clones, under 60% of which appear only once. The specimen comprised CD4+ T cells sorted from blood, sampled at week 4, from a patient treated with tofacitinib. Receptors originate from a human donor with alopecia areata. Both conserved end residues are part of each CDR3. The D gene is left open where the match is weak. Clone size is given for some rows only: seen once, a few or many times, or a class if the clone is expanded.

CDR3: CASSQDPYTDTQYF
DNA: TGCGCCAGCAGCCAAGACCCATACACAGATACGCAGTATTTT
V: TRBV4-3
J: TRBJ2-3
size: NA
D: NA

CDR3: CSVRDRGPGETQYF
DNA: TGCAGCGTCCGCGACAGGGGCCCAGGGGAGACCCAGTACTTC
V: TRBV29-1
J: TRBJ2-5
size: NA
D: TRBD1

CDR3: CSAGQLYEQYF
DNA: TGCAGCGCCGGACAGCTTTACGAGCAGTACTTC
V: TRBV29-1
J: TRBJ2-7
size: once
D: NA

CDR3: CASSEIQWGSSLAKNIQYF
DNA: TGTGCCAGCAGCGAAATACAGTGGGGGTCCTCACTAGCCAAAAACATTCAGTACTTC
V: TRBV5-4
J: TRBJ2-4
size: NA
D: NA

CDR3: CASSRQGGVETQYF
DNA: TGTGCCAGCAGTAGACAGGGTGGAGTGGAGACCCAGTACTTC
V: TRBV7-2
J: TRBJ2-5
size: NA
D: TRBD1

CDR3: CSVEVGNEQFF
DNA: TGCAGCGTTGAAGTCGGGAATGAGCAGTTCTTC
V: TRBV29-1
J: TRBJ2-1
size: NA
D: NA

CDR3: CASSQGGLGADTQYF
DNA: TGTGCCAGCAGCCAAGGCGGCCTTGGCGCAGATACGCAGTATTTT
V: TRBV4-2
J: TRBJ2-3
size: NA
D: NA

CDR3: CASSRTGGPYNEQFF
DNA: TGCGCCAGCAGCCGCACAGGGGGGCCCTACAATGAGCAGTTCTTC
V: TRBV4-3
J: TRBJ2-1
size: NA
D: TRBD1

CDR3: CASSEAVMRQANYGYTF
DNA: TGTGCCAGCAGTGAAGCAGTGATGAGACAGGCGAACTATGGCTACACCTTC
V: TRBV2
J: TRBJ1-2
size: NA
D: NA

CDR3: CAWSVRDSRVAFF
DNA: TGTGCCTGGAGTGTCAGGGACAGTAGGGTGGCTTTCTTT
V: TRBV30
J: TRBJ1-1
size: NA
D: TRBD1

CDR3: CASSWDGPSTDTQYF
DNA: TGTGCCAGCAGCTGGGACGGACCTAGCACAGATACGCAGTATTTT
V: TRBV7-9
J: TRBJ2-3
size: once
D: NA

CDR3: CAIQGTGYEQYF
DNA: TGTGCCATTCAGGGGACGGGGTACGAGCAGTACTTC
V: TRBV10-3
J: TRBJ2-7
size: NA
D: NA

CDR3: CATKSPLYEQYF
DNA: TGTGCCACCAAGTCACCCCTTTACGAGCAGTACTTC
V: TRBV6-5
J: TRBJ2-7
size: NA
D: NA

CDR3: CASSPQGDYGYTF
DNA: TGTGCCAGCAGCCCCCAAGGAGACTATGGCTACACCTTC
V: TRBV7-2
J: TRBJ1-2
size: few
D: NA

CDR3: CAWSVQGTAYNEQFF
DNA: TGTGCCTGGAGTGTCCAAGGGACAGCTTACAATGAGCAGTTCTTC
V: TRBV30
J: TRBJ2-1
size: NA
D: TRBD1

CDR3: CASSLAMGWQFF
DNA: TGCGCCAGCAGCTTGGCTATGGGATGGCAGTTCTTC
V: TRBV5-1
J: TRBJ2-1
size: NA
D: NA

CDR3: CAWSQYNEQFF
DNA: TGTGCCTGGAGCCAATACAATGAGCAGTTCTTC
V: TRBV30
J: TRBJ2-1
size: NA
D: NA

CDR3: CASSLAGQSVIEAFF
DNA: TGCGCCAGCAGCTTGGCCGGGCAGAGTGTCATTGAAGCTTTCTTT
V: TRBV5-1
J: TRBJ1-1
size: NA
D: NA

CDR3: CASSMVHTGELFF
DNA: TGTGCCAGTAGTATGGTCCACACCGGGGAGCTGTTTTTT
V: TRBV19
J: TRBJ2-2
size: few
D: NA

CDR3: CASCGTGQTGELFF
DNA: TGTGCCAGCTGTGGGACAGGGCAGACCGGGGAGCTGTTTTTT
V: TRBV25-1
J: TRBJ2-2
size: NA
D: TRBD1

CDR3: CAWSLGGGSDTQYF
DNA: TGTGCCTGGAGCCTAGGCGGGGGGTCGGATACGCAGTATTTT
V: TRBV30
J: TRBJ2-3
size: NA
D: TRBD2

CDR3: CAWSGTSIGEQFF
DNA: TGTGCCTGGAGTGGGACTAGCATTGGTGAGCAGTTCTTC
V: TRBV30
J: TRBJ2-1
size: NA
D: TRBD2

CDR3: CASSRDIMNTEAFF
DNA: TGCGCCAGCAGCCGGGACATCATGAACACTGAAGCTTTCTTT
V: TRBV10-1
J: TRBJ1-1
size: NA
D: NA

CDR3: CSVLQESPLVPGELFF
DNA: TGCAGCGTCCTACAGGAATCCCCTTTGGTGCCCGGGGAGCTGTTTTTT
V: TRBV29-1
J: TRBJ2-2
size: once
D: NA

CDR3: CASSFGETQYF
DNA: TGCGCCAGCAGCTTCGGAGAGACCCAGTACTTC
V: TRBV5-1
J: TRBJ2-5
size: few
D: NA

CDR3: CASSGQGSGYTF
DNA: TGTGCCAGCAGCGGGCAGGGAAGTGGCTACACCTTC
V: TRBV9
J: TRBJ1-2
size: once
D: NA

CDR3: CSVGGSNYGYTF
DNA: TGCAGCGTTGGGGGCAGTAACTATGGCTACACCTTC
V: TRBV29-1
J: TRBJ1-2
size: NA
D: NA

CDR3: CASSLGRVLGGYTF
DNA: TGTGCCAGCAGTCTGGGGCGGGTCCTGGGTGGCTACACCTTC
V: TRBV6-5
J: TRBJ1-2
size: NA
D: NA